One sample yielded the 23 T cell receptor beta chains listed below, sequenced in a study of CD4+ T cells in melanoma. Assay: immunoSEQ multiplex PCR; the TCRdb copy retains only in-frame clones and omits some. The sample records roughly 110,000 clones, about 90% being singletons. Material for sequencing was peripheral blood. Receptors originate from a human donor with melanoma.

The rearrangement uses TRBV7-9 and TRBJ2-5; D is perhaps TRBD2 (5 bases). Germline CDR1 SEHNR, CDR2 FQNEAQ (reference sequence). This CDR3 spans 11 amino acids. The ends were cut back, 5 bases at V and 9 bases at J, with 10 bases in the middle. The CDR3, as DNA: TGTGCCAGCAGCCCTGGGGAGCCCCAGTACTTC. Translating it yields CASSPGEPQYF.

V and J are TRBV7-2 and TRBJ2-1, with D unclear. Germline loops: CDR1 SGHTA, CDR2 FQGNSA. This CDR3 contains 15 residues. V lost 7 bases and J 0 bases, leaving 13 bases between the germline ends. The DNA for the CDR3 is TGTGCCAGCAAGGACCGGTTTAGCTCCTACAATGAGCAGTTCTTC. This sequence encodes CASKDRFSSYNEQFF. Based on the CDR3 plus reference TRBV7-2 and TRBJ2-1, the full variable domain is GAGVSQSPSNKVTEKGKDVELRCDPISGHTALYWYRQSLGQGLEFLIYFQGNSAPDKSGLPSDRFSAERTGGSVSTLTIQRTQQEDSAVYLCASKDRFSSYNEQFFGPGTRLTVL.

The rearrangement links TRBV19 to TRBJ2-2; D perhaps matches TRBD2 (6 bases). The CDR3 runs 15 residues. The V and J ends lost 6 bases and 2 bases respectively, with 13 bases between them. Germline V lookup: CDR1 LNHDA, CDR2 SQIVND (reference sequence). CDR3 sequence: CASRFPGLNTGELFF. The CDR3 bases are TGTGCCAGTAGGTTTCCGGGACTTAACACCGGGGAGCTGTTTTTT.

The CDR3 loop is CASSVAGLGYEQYF. In nucleotides, the CDR3 is TGTGCCAGCAGCGTAGCAGGACTAGGATACGAGCAGTACTTC. This rearrangement joins TRBV9 to TRBJ2-7; 7 bases are a match to TRBD2. Germline trimming cut 0 bases from V and 4 bases from J; bases unmatched to any gene: 4. CDR3 length equals 14 residues. Germline CDR1 is SGDLS and CDR2 is YYNGEE.

The CDR3 sequence is CASSELGSNQPQHF. The CDR3 DNA reads as TGCGCCAGCAGTGAGCTGGGAAGCAATCAGCCCCAGCATTTT. V gene TRBV10-2 combines with J gene TRBJ1-5; D gene uncertain. Germline V gives CDR1 WSHSY, CDR2 SAAADI. V lost 2 bases to trimming and J lost 1 base, with 6 bases between them. This CDR3 comprises 14 residues.

The rearrangement uses TRBV2 and TRBJ1-4; 7 nucleotides align to TRBD1. Germline loops: CDR1 SNHLY, CDR2 FYNNEI. Unmatched junction bases numbered 6, after V lost 2 bases and J lost 6 bases. This CDR3 is 15 amino acids long. Here the CDR3 reads CASSESAGGDEKLFF. The CDR3 bases are TGTGCCAGCAGTGAATCTGCAGGGGGGGATGAAAAACTGTTTTTT.

The chain carries TRBV15 and TRBJ1-2; 9 bases line up with TRBD1. The CDR3 contains 16 residues. The V gene's germline CDR1 is LNHNV and CDR2 YYDKDF (reference sequence). With V trimmed by 5 bases and J by 1 base, 8 bases remained unmatched. The CDR3 sequence: CATSGRTGVFNYGYTF. The CDR3 nucleotides read TGTGCCACCAGCGGGCGGACAGGGGTATTTAACTATGGCTACACCTTC.

The rearrangement joins TRBV7-2 to TRBJ2-3; D gene unclear. The CDR3 has 14 amino acids. Germline V gene sequence: CDR1 SGHTA, CDR2 FQGNSA. Deletions cut 2 bases from V and 2 bases from J, with 8 bases between. The DNA of the CDR3 is TGTGCCAGCAGCTTAATGGGCGCCACAGATACGCAGTATTTT. It specifies CASSLMGATDTQYF.

This clone was seen a few times. V is TRBV6-5 and J is TRBJ2-4; TRBD1 matches 11 bases. The V segment lost 10 bases and the J segment 9 bases; nucleotides outside the gene matches: 8. Looked up from germline, CDR1 is MNHEY and CDR2 is SVGAGI. The CDR3 covers 13 residues. CDR3 region: CATRTGGSGIQYF. The CDR3 DNA reads as TGTGCCACACGGACAGGGGGCTCCGGCATTCAGTACTTC.

V usage is TRBV7-2 and J usage is TRBJ2-5; TRBD2 might be the D (6 bases). The CDR3 is made up of 14 amino acids. Germline CDR1 and CDR2: SGHTA and FQGNSA. V was trimmed by 5 bases and J by 4 bases, leaving 14 bases between them. The CDR3 DNA is TGTGCCAGCAGCCCAGGGAGGTCGGGAGAGACCCAGTACTTC. Its translation: CASSPGRSGETQYF.

The V call is TRBV7-3, the J call TRBJ2-3, with 9 bases that match TRBD1. The CDR3 has 17 amino acids. Per germline, CDR1 SGHTA and CDR2 FQGTGA. V trimming: 5 bases; J trimming: 0 bases; junction bases outside the gene matches: 9. The CDR3 is CASSRSPDRGSTDTQYF. The CDR3 DNA reads TGTGCCAGCAGCCGCTCCCCGGACAGGGGAAGCACAGATACGCAGTATTTT.

The J gene is TRBJ2-4, the V gene TRBV6-6; 7 bases match TRBD1. The CDR3 is 14 amino acids. The germline V gene has CDR1 MNHNY and CDR2 SVGAGI (reference sequence). After removal of 8 bases from V and 3 bases from J, the junction contained 7 bases not matched to a gene. CDR3: CASSPGQYKNIQYF. CDR3 DNA: TGTGCCAGCTCACCGGGACAGTACAAAAACATTCAGTACTTC.

This chain uses TRBV19 with TRBJ2-7; 10 bases match TRBD2. CDR3 size: 15 residues. Germline CDR1 LNHDA, CDR2 SQIVND (reference sequence). Trimming removed 4 bases from V and 5 bases from J; junction bases left unmatched: 8. The CDR3 DNA reads TGTGCCAGTAGTACTCCTAGCGGGGGTAAGGACGAGCAGTACTTC. As protein: CASSTPSGGKDEQYF.

The sample holds a few counts of this clone. V gene TRBV13 combines with J gene TRBJ1-6; possible D gene TRBD1, 6 bases. Germline V lookup: CDR1 PRHDT, CDR2 FYEKMQ (reference sequence). The CDR3 runs 16 residues. V gave up 5 bases and J gave up 7 bases, with 18 bases separating them. The CDR3 loop reads CASSKQGRDFNSPLHF. CDR3 coding DNA: TGTGCCAGCAGCAAACAGGGTAGGGACTTCAATTCACCCCTCCACTTT. Looking up the rest from reference TRBV13 and TRBJ1-6 gives the full variable domain: AAGVIQSPRHLIKEKRETATLKCYPIPRHDTVYWYQQGPGQDPQFLISFYEKMQSDKGSIPDRFSAQQFSDYHSELNMSSLELGDSALYFCASSKQGRDFNSPLHFGNGTRLTVT.

The V and J genes are TRBV4-1 and TRBJ2-7, with 11 nucleotides matching TRBD2. The germline V gene has CDR1 MGHRA and CDR2 YSYEKL. V was clipped by 5 bases and J by 0 bases; unmatched bases: 3. This CDR3 is 15 amino acids long. CDR3 in amino acids: CASSGTSGYSYEQYF. DNA of the CDR3: TGCGCCAGCAGCGGGACTAGCGGTTACTCCTACGAGCAGTACTTC.

The chain has TRBV7-7 and TRBJ2-5; 10 bases are shared with TRBD1. Trimming took 3 bases from V and 5 from J; bases not matched to a gene: 0. The germline V gene has CDR1 SSHAT and CDR2 FNYEAQ (reference sequence). The CDR3 is 13 residues long. CDR3 nucleotide sequence: TGTGCCAGCAGCTTGGACAGGGGGGAGACCCAGTACTTC. It encodes CASSLDRGETQYF.

This rearrangement joins TRBV18 to TRBJ1-1, with TRBD1 matching 9 bases. The trim removed 2 bases at V and 4 bases at J, leaving 8 bases unmatched. This CDR3 has 16 residues. Germline-derived CDR1 and CDR2 are KGHSH and LQKENI. For the CDR3, the DNA is TGTGCCAGCTCACCAAACAGGGGGCTTGGCGGCACTGAAGCTTTCTTT. Encoded protein: CASSPNRGLGGTEAFF.

This clone was detected once. This chain joins TRBV6-5 and TRBJ2-7; a weak D match, TRBD2 (5 bases). This CDR3 region has 13 residues. V shed 6 bases and J shed 3 bases, with 12 bases lying between them. The germline gives CDR1 MNHEY, CDR2 SVGAGI. The CDR3 spells CASSRWGDYEQYF. CDR3 sequence (DNA): TGTGCCAGCAGCCGGTGGGGAGACTACGAGCAGTACTTC.

The chain recombines TRBV13 with TRBJ2-2; 7 positions agree with TRBD1. The CDR3 is 15 residues long. V dropped 2 bases and J dropped 7; count of bases not matched to a gene: 7. The germline CDR1 and CDR2 sequences are PRHDT and FYEKMQ (reference sequence). This CDR3 is CASSLNRGTVGELFF. The CDR3, as DNA: TGTGCCAGCAGCTTAAACAGGGGTACGGTCGGGGAGCTGTTTTTT.

The gene calls are TRBV7-2 and TRBJ2-5; D unresolved. Germline assignment: CDR1 SGHTA and CDR2 FQGNSA. Trimming removed 4 bases at V and 2 bases at J, with 8 bases between. The CDR3 runs to 13 residues. The CDR3 DNA is TGTGCCAGCAGCTCCCGGCGACAAGAGACCCAGTACTTC. Residues: CASSSRRQETQYF.

The gene calls are TRBV28 and TRBJ1-2; D unclear. Trimming removed 4 bases at V and 10 bases at J, with 19 bases between. Germline CDR1 is MDHEN and CDR2 is SYDVKM. The CDR3 has 14 residues. The CDR3 nucleotides read TGTGCCAGCAGTTCCCCCACAGTCCCCCCCTACTACACCTTC. It translates to CASSSPTVPPYYTF.

The J gene is TRBJ2-5, the V gene TRBV5-4, with D perhaps TRBD2 (7 bases). Trimming took off 4 bases at V and 7 bases at J, with 20 bases between the two ends. There are 15 residues in the CDR3. Germline V CDR1 and CDR2: SGHNT, YYREEE (reference sequence). CDR3 nucleotide sequence: TGTGCCAGCAGCCCCCGTGCGGGGGCAGTTGTGACCCAGTACTTC. This encodes CASSPRAGAVVTQYF.

This rearrangement joins TRBV4-3 to TRBJ2-1; TRBD2 aligns across 8 bases. With 2 bases clipped from V and 1 base from J, the junction kept 16 bases outside the gene matches. This CDR3 has 20 amino acids. Germline assignment: CDR1 LGHNA and CDR2 YSLEER. The CDR3 protein is CASSQSRNSGIPPSYNEQFF. In DNA, the CDR3 is TGCGCCAGCAGCCAATCCCGCAATAGCGGGATCCCCCCTTCCTACAATGAGCAGTTCTTC.